This TCR beta chain was sequenced for a study of blood T cells in healthy people across ages. With each sample, at least 5 micrograms of total RNA were extracted. Trimming cost V 4 bases and J 6 bases; bases outside gene matches: 11. Germline-derived CDR1 and CDR2 are LGHNA and YSLEER. There are 15 residues in the CDR3. Note on this clonotype: What it recognizes is unknown.

General study findings and limits: For the donors, CMV status was unknown and possibly confounded expanded clonotype changes. No conclusive comparison of naive versus antigen-experienced cells was possible with unsorted PBMCs.

Together with a sample-barcoded 5' primer, a J-beta primer mix was included in a second PCR lasting roughly 7 to 11 cycles. Each cDNA molecule received a tag from a template-switch adaptor that had 12 random nucleotides. MiXCR, run by TCRdb on the 5' RACE reads, gives a single entry per CDR3 protein. The sample holds about 830,000 distinct CDR3 sequences, roughly 60% seen once. Sequencing was carried out using blood. The sequence was collected from a man aged 30 to 39 in good health. The chain employs TRBV4-3 and TRBJ1-1; TRBD1 agrees at 7 bases. CDR3 amino acids: CASSRLTGLKAEAFF. The CDR3 bases are TGCGCCAGCAGCCGGTTGACAGGGCTGAAGGCTGAAGCTTTCTTT.